This entry describes one T cell receptor (beta chain). The sample belongs to a study of blood T cell repertoires in COVID-19. The overall study: Samples taken during acute and convalescent COVID-19 were collected in the United States, Italy and Spain. Sources were T cells, B-cell-depleted T cells, or PBMCs; the material itself was cDNA or gDNA.

Trimming cost V 5 bases and J 7 bases; bases outside gene matches: 3. Germline lookup yields CDR1 MNHEY and CDR2 SMNVEV (reference sequence). The CDR3 runs to 14 residues. Authors' analysis steps: Nucleated cell number was recorded as an estimate derived from reference gene primer amplification. Only in-frame clones appear in the TCRdb table, and some are missing; sequencing was by immunoSEQ multiplex PCR. V and J calls and clone size are as listed in that table; D and trimming were resolved from the DNA. The sample includes about 100,000 clones, 75% to 90% of them seen just once. The V gene is TRBV27, the J gene TRBJ1-4, with 11 bases lining up with TRBD1. This sequence was found in a man aged 80 or over with acute or convalescent COVID-19. The source material was peripheral blood. The CDR3 nucleotides are TGTGCCAGCAGTCGGACAGGGGGCGTTGAAAAACTGTTTTTT. Translated: CASSRTGGVEKLFF.